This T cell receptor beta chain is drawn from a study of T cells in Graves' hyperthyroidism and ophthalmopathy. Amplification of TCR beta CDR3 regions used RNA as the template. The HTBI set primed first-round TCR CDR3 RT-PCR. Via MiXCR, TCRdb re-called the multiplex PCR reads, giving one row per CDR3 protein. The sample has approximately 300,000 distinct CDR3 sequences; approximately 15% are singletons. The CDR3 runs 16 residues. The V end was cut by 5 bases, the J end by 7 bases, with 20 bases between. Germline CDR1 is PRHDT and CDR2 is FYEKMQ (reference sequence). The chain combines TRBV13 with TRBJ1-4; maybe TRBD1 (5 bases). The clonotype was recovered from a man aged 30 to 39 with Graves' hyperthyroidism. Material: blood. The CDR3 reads CASSPQPSGGFEKLFF. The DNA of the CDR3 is TGTGCCAGCAGCCCGCAACCGAGTGGGGGGTTTGAAAAACTGTTTTTT.